Here is one T cell receptor (beta chain) with its context. Antigen: not known. Bulk CD8+ and CD4+ cells came from magnetic negative isolation; CD8+ TEMRA by FACS. After extraction with the RNeasy kit, 0.5 to 1 ug of the RNA was reverse transcribed using random hexamers. By means of immunoSEQ multiplex PCR, TCR beta CDR3 spanning 54 Vbeta and 13 Jbeta underwent amplification. Using its own MiXCR run on the immunoSEQ multiplex PCR reads, TCRdb lists one record per CDR3 protein. The sample includes under 200,000 distinct CDR3 sequences, roughly 95% seen only once; the top ten take about 0.12%. These data belong to a study of CD8 T cells in Susac syndrome. Study-wide findings and caveats: Where Susac syndrome CD4+ T cell repertoires were concerned, no clonal expansion was evident.

The CDR3 runs 20 residues. Germline V CDR1 and CDR2: DFQATT, SNEGSKA (reference sequence). V was clipped by 0 bases and J by 0 bases, with 24 bases between them. This chain joins TRBV20-1 and TRBJ2-1, with a tentative D call TRBD1 (6 bases). The sample was CD4+ T cells from PBMCs. This receptor was obtained from a human donor with Susac syndrome. The CDR3 loop is CSARDYRGGPSTSSYNEQFF. CDR3 sequence (DNA): TGCAGTGCTAGAGATTATCGAGGGGGTCCCTCTACGAGCTCCTACAATGAGCAGTTCTTC.